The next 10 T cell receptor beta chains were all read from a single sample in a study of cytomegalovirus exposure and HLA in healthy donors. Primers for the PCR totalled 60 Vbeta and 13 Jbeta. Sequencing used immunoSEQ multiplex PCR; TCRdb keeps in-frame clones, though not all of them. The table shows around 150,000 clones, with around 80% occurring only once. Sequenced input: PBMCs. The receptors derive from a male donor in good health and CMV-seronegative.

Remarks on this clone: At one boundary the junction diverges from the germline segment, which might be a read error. CDR3 DNA: TGTGCCAGCAGTTACTCTTGGGGCACCACAAATACGCAGTATTTT. Encoded protein: CASSYSWGTTNTQYF. The chain combines TRBV6-5 with TRBJ2-3; possibly TRBD1 for D (5 bases). Germline V gene data show CDR1 as MNHEY and CDR2 as SVGAGI. CDR3 length: 15 residues.

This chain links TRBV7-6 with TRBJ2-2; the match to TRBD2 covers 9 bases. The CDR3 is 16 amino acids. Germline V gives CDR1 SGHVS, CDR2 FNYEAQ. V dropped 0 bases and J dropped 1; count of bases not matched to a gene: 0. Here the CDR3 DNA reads TGTGCCAGCAGCTTAGCTAGCGGGGGGAACACCGGGGAGCTGTTTTTT. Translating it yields CASSLASGGNTGELFF.

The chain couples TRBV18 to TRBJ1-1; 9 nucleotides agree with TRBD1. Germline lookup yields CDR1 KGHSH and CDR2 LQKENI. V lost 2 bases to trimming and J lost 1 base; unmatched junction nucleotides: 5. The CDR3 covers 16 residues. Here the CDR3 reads CASSPSGTGRNTEAFF. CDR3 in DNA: TGTGCCAGCTCACCATCCGGGACAGGGAGGAACACTGAAGCTTTCTTT.

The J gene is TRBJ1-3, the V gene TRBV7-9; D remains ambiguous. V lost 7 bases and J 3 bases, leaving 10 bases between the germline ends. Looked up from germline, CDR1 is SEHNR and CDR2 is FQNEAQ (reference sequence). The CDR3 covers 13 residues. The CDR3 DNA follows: TGTGCCAGCACCCCGTGGCTTGGAAACACCATATATTTT. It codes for CASTPWLGNTIYF.

CDR3 residues: CASSLLTEVQASGYTF. In DNA, the CDR3 is TGTGCCAGCAGCTTACTTACAGAGGTACAGGCGAGTGGCTACACCTTC. This chain joins TRBV7-8 and TRBJ1-2, with TRBD1 as a possible D gene (5 bases). Trimming took off 2 bases at V and 7 bases at J, with 20 bases between the two ends. The CDR3 has 16 amino acids. Germline CDR1 and CDR2: SGHVS and FQNEAQ.

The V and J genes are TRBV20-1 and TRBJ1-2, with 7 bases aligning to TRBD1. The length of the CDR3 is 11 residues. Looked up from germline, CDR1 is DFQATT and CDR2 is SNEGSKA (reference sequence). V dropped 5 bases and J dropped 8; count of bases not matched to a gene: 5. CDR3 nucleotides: TGCAGTGCTTCGACAGGGTACGGCTACACCTTC. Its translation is CSASTGYGYTF.

The CDR3 here is CASSLGQDRGSGQYF. The CDR3 bases are TGTGCCAGCAGCCTGGGCCAGGACAGGGGGTCGGGGCAGTACTTC. The rearrangement uses TRBV7-9 and TRBJ2-7, with 10 bases identical to TRBD1. The CDR3 runs to 15 residues. V lost 5 bases, J lost 9 bases, and 13 bases stayed unmatched. The V gene's germline CDR1 is SEHNR and CDR2 FQNEAQ (reference sequence).

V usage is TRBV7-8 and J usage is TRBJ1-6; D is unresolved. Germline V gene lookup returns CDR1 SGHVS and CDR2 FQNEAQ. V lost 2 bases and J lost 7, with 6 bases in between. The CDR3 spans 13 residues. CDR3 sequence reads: CASSLPVNSPLHF. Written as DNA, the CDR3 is TGTGCCAGCAGCTTACCGGTCAATTCACCCCTCCACTTT.

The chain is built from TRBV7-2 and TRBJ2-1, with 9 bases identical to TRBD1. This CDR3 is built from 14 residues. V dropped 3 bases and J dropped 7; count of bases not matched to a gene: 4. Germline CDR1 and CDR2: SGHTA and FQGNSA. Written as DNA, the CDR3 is TGTGCCAGCAGCTTGGGACAGGGTTGGAATGAGCAGTTCTTC. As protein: CASSLGQGWNEQFF. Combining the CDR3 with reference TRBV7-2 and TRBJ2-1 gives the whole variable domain GAGVSQSPSNKVTEKGKDVELRCDPISGHTALYWYRQSLGQGLEFLIYFQGNSAPDKSGLPSDRFSAERTGGSVSTLTIQRTQQEDSAVYLCASSLGQGWNEQFFGPGTRLTVL.

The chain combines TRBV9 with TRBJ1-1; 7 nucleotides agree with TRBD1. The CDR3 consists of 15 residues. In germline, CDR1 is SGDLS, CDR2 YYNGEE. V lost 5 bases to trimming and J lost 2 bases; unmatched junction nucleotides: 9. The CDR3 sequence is CASSEGASGNTEAFF. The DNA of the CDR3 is TGTGCCAGCAGTGAGGGGGCGTCGGGCAACACTGAAGCTTTCTTT.